The 22 T cell receptor beta chains listed next were all sequenced from one sample in a study of early T cells in non-severe SARS-CoV-2 infection. TCRdb processed the 5' RACE reads anew with MiXCR; each CDR3 protein has one entry. The sample yields roughly 77,000 distinct CDR3 sequences, roughly an eighth seen once. Sequencing was carried out using whole blood. The receptors originated from an adult who was a healthcare worker with PCR-confirmed SARS-CoV-2 infection or an uninfected control (not recorded which).

CDR3 amino acids: CSVEDLRGSGRFYNEQFF. The CDR3 DNA sequence: TGCAGCGTTGAAGATCTTCGGGGTAGCGGGAGGTTCTACAATGAGCAGTTCTTC. V usage is TRBV29-1 and J usage is TRBJ2-1, with TRBD2 matching 10 bases. J gave up 3 bases and V 0 bases, and 11 bases lay outside the gene matches. The germline gives CDR1 SQVTM, CDR2 ANQGSEA. The CDR3 is 18 amino acids.

The gene calls are TRBV10-2 and TRBJ2-7; D is tentatively TRBD1 or TRBD2 (5 bases each). Germline loops: CDR1 WSHSY, CDR2 SAAADI. The V end was cut by 0 bases, the J end by 6 bases, with 15 bases between. There are 15 residues in the CDR3. The CDR3 region has the DNA TGCGCCAGCAGTGAGTCTATGGCCGTCGGGACCGAGCAGTACTTC. Amino acids: CASSESMAVGTEQYF.

This clonotype was counted a few times. The CDR3 DNA is TGTGCCAGCAGTGGCCACCTAGCGGGAGGGTCAGATACGCAGTATTTT. Translated: CASSGHLAGGSDTQYF. The rearrangement links TRBV6-1 to TRBJ2-3, with 12 bases fitting TRBD2. With V trimmed by 4 bases and J by 4 bases, 6 bases remained unmatched. Germline CDR1 MNHNS, CDR2 SASEGT. The CDR3 is 16 residues long.

Turning to this clonotype: A much larger clone sits a single nucleotide away, making a read error possible. This chain joins TRBV18 and TRBJ2-7; the D gene is possibly TRBD1 (6 bases). Per germline, CDR1 KGHSH and CDR2 LQKENI. The CDR3 extends over 13 amino acids. CDR3 region: CASSPGQSYKQYF. The CDR3 DNA is TGTGCCAGCTCACCCGGACAGTCCTACAAGCAGTACTTC.

V is TRBV7-9 and J is TRBJ1-2; 9 nucleotides agree with TRBD1. The CDR3 has 14 residues. In germline, CDR1 is SEHNR, CDR2 FQNEAQ (reference sequence). Trimming cost V 7 bases and J 7 bases; bases outside gene matches: 10. CDR3 DNA sequence: TGTGCCAGCACCAAGACAGGGGGATATCGTGGCTACACCTTC. Translated: CASTKTGGYRGYTF.

This clonotype was seen ten or more times. The rearrangement uses TRBV4-2 and TRBJ1-5, with D maybe TRBD1 (6 bases). The CDR3 has 17 amino acids. Germline CDR1 is LGHNA and CDR2 is YNFKEQ. V lost 1 base, J lost 0 bases, and 13 bases lay in between. The CDR3 DNA reads as TGTGCCAGCAGCCAAGGCAGGGGATTCCTTAGCAATCAGCCCCAGCATTTT. This codes for CASSQGRGFLSNQPQHF.

The gene calls are TRBV7-2 and TRBJ2-1, with D unresolved. The V and J ends lost 1 base and 5 bases respectively, with 9 bases between them. The germline V gene encodes CDR1 SGHTA and CDR2 FQGNSA. This CDR3 is built from 14 residues. The CDR3 nucleotides are TGTGCCAGCAGCTTAGAACACGTCAACAATGAGCAGTTCTTC. This translates into CASSLEHVNNEQFF.

This clonotype has at least ten counts. This chain connects TRBV12-3 or TRBV12-4 to TRBJ1-4; possibly TRBD1 for D (6 bases). CDR3 length: 15 amino acids. With 1 base removed from V and 6 bases from J, the gap between germline ends came to 12 bases. For the CDR3, the DNA is TGTGCCAGCAGTTTAGATACAGGGCGTTATGAAAAACTGTTTTTT. As protein: CASSLDTGRYEKLFF.

This clonotype was observed at least ten times. V gene TRBV3-1 combines with J gene TRBJ2-3; 8 bases fit TRBD2. Trimming removed 2 bases from V and 4 bases from J; junction bases left unmatched: 11. Germline V gene data show CDR1 as LGHDT and CDR2 as YNNKEL (reference sequence). The length of the CDR3 is 17 residues. The CDR3 reads CASSQLPRAGGADTQYF. DNA of the CDR3: TGTGCCAGCAGCCAACTCCCACGGGCGGGAGGCGCAGATACGCAGTATTTT.

The V gene is TRBV5-1, the J gene TRBJ1-1; weak D call: TRBD1 (5 bases). CDR3 length: 13 residues. CDR1 and CDR2 from the germline V gene are SGHRS and YFSETQ. V gave up 2 bases and J gave up 5 bases, with 10 bases separating them. The CDR3 loop is CASSFLGGTEAFF. The DNA for the CDR3 is TGCGCCAGCAGCTTCTTGGGGGGAACTGAAGCTTTCTTT.

This clonotype was observed at least ten times. The chain uses TRBV7-2 and TRBJ1-3; no clear D gene. Germline V lookup: CDR1 SGHTA, CDR2 FQGNSA. Trimming left V 0 bases short and J 4 bases short, with 10 bases between. The CDR3 runs to 15 residues. The CDR3 here is CASSLAITRGNTIYF. For the CDR3, the DNA is TGTGCCAGCAGCTTAGCGATTACGAGAGGAAACACCATATATTTT.

The chain carries TRBV29-1 and TRBJ2-7; TRBD1 agrees at 9 bases. CDR1 and CDR2 from the germline V gene are SQVTM and ANQGSEA. CDR3 size: 12 residues. V trimming: 5 bases; J trimming: 4 bases; junction bases outside the gene matches: 3. The CDR3: CSVWTGVYEQYF. CDR3 DNA: TGCAGCGTTTGGACAGGGGTTTACGAGCAGTACTTC.

There are many counts of this clonotype. V and J are TRBV6-1 and TRBJ2-7; D is possibly TRBD2 (6 bases). The CDR3 covers 14 residues. CDR1 MNHNS and CDR2 SASEGT come from the germline V gene. V shed 10 bases and J shed 0 bases, with 16 bases lying between them. CDR3 in amino acids: CATQMGGSSYEQYF. CDR3 DNA sequence: TGTGCCACCCAGATGGGGGGAAGCTCCTACGAGCAGTACTTC.

In the case of this clonotype: One end of the junction does not line up with germline, which may come from a read error. The chain is built from TRBV3-1 and TRBJ2-2; no firm D call. Germline V lookup: CDR1 LGHDT, CDR2 YNNKEL (reference sequence). This CDR3 has 14 residues. In DNA, the CDR3 is TGTGCCAGCAGCCTAGCCCTGAACACCGTGGAGCTGTTTTTT. This translates into CASSLALNTVELFF.

This chain links TRBV18 with TRBJ2-5; D is uncertain. Germline V gene lookup returns CDR1 KGHSH and CDR2 LQKENI. The CDR3 has 15 amino acids. Deletions cut 0 bases from V and 5 bases from J, with 13 bases between. The CDR3 nucleotides read TGTGCCAGCTCACCACCGTTGGGGATTGGGGAGACCCAGTACTTC. Its protein is CASSPPLGIGETQYF.

A few counts support this clonotype. J is TRBJ2-1 and V is TRBV28; 7 bases agree with TRBD2. The CDR3 is made up of 18 amino acids. Losses at the gene ends were 5 bases for V and 7 bases for J; bases not matched to a gene: 20. CDR1 is MDHEN and CDR2 is SYDVKM in the germline V gene. The CDR3 nucleotides are TGTGCCAGCAGTCCCTCCCTAGTATATGCGGGAGCGGCGAATGAGCAGTTCTTC. This sequence encodes CASSPSLVYAGAANEQFF.

This clonotype was found many times. The rearrangement uses TRBV12-3 or TRBV12-4 and TRBJ1-3; no clear D gene. The CDR3 is 17 amino acids. Trimming took 1 base from V and 0 from J, leaving 13 bases between them. The CDR3 region is CASSLERASSSGNTIYF. The CDR3 nucleotides read TGTGCCAGCAGTTTAGAACGGGCCTCGAGCTCTGGAAACACCATATATTTT.

This clonotype was detected only a few times. V is TRBV29-1 and J is TRBJ2-7, with D perhaps given as TRBD1 or TRBD2 (6 bases each). Per germline, CDR1 SQVTM and CDR2 ANQGSEA. The CDR3 loop spans 13 amino acids. The V and J ends lost 3 bases and 7 bases respectively, with 16 bases between them. CDR3 nucleotide sequence: TGCAGCGTTGAGGAACAGGGCGCGGGAGAGCAGTACTTC. It translates to CSVEEQGAGEQYF.

The chain couples TRBV12-3 or TRBV12-4 to TRBJ2-3; TRBD2 is a possible D gene (6 bases). The V end lost 5 bases, the J end lost 2 bases, and 8 bases lay between the germline ends. This CDR3 is 13 amino acids long. This CDR3 is CASSSGPTDTQYF. The CDR3 bases are TGTGCCAGCAGTAGCGGGCCCACAGATACGCAGTATTTT.

In its sample, this clonotype was seen many times. The chain couples TRBV4-1 to TRBJ2-3, with D possibly TRBD1 on 6 matching bases. Per germline, CDR1 MGHRA and CDR2 YSYEKL. V was cut by 3 bases and J by 4 bases, with 11 bases left in between. CDR3 length: 14 amino acids. The CDR3 protein is CASSHQGSADTQYF. DNA for the CDR3: TGCGCCAGCAGCCACCAGGGGAGTGCAGATACGCAGTATTTT.

This clonotype has a count of ten or more. The chain combines TRBV29-1 with TRBJ2-7; D is perhaps TRBD2 (7 bases). The CDR3 runs to 14 residues. Germline V lookup: CDR1 SQVTM, CDR2 ANQGSEA. V gave up 5 bases and J gave up 0 bases, with 14 bases separating them. The CDR3: CSVRRGANSYEQYF. As DNA, the CDR3 is TGCAGCGTTCGACGGGGGGCCAACTCCTACGAGCAGTACTTC.

This chain joins TRBV7-2 and TRBJ2-1, with D possibly TRBD2 on 6 matching bases. Germline V gene data show CDR1 as SGHTA and CDR2 as FQGNSA. V was trimmed by 3 bases and J by 4 bases, leaving 13 bases between them. This CDR3 contains 15 residues. The CDR3 loop reads CASSLGSGSYNEQFF. As DNA, the CDR3 is TGTGCCAGCAGCTTGGGTAGCGGAAGTTACAATGAGCAGTTCTTC.